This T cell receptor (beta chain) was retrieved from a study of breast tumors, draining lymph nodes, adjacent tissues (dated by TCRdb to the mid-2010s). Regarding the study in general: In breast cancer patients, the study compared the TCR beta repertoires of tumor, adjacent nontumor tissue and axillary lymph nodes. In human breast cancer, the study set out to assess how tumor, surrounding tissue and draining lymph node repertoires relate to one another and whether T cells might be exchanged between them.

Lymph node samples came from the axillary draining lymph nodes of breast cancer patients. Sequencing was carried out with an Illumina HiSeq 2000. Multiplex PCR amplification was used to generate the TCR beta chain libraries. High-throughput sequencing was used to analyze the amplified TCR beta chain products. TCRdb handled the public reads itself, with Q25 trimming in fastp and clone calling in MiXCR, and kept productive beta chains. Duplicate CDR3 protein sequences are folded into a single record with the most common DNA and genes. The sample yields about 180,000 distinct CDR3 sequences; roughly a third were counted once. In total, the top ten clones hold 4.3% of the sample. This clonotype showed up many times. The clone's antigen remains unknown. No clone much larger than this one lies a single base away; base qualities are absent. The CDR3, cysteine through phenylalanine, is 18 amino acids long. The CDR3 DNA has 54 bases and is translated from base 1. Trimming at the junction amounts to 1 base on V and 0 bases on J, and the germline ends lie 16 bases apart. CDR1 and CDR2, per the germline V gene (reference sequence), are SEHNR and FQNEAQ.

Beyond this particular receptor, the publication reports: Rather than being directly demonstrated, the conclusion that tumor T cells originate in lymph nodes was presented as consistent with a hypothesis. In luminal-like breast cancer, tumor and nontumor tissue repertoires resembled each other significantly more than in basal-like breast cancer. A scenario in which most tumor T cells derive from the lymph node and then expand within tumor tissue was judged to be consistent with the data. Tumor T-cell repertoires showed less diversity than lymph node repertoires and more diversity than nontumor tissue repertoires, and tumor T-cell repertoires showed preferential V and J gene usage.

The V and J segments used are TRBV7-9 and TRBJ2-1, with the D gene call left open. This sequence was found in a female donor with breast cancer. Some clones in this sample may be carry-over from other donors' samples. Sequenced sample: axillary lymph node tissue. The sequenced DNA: TGTGCCAGCAGCTTAGGAGACGGCGCCCTAAGCTCCTACAATGAGCAGTTCTTC. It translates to CASSLGDGALSSYNEQFF.